This TCR beta chain was documented in a study of PD-1 blockade in mismatch repair-deficient tumors. In the study overall: Patients had 11 to 13 mismatch repair-deficient cancer types and were previously treated and progressing.

Findings and limits, study-wide: Tumor-resident clones, often absent from pretreatment blood, expanded after pembrolizumab and then contracted.

Produced via immunoSEQ multiplex PCR; TCRdb's table is partial and in-frame only. The repertoire has about 120,000 clones, about 85% of them found once; the top ten carry roughly 14%. Mismatch repair deficiency was confirmed in all patients, by PCR or immunohistochemistry. TCRs were sequenced from a few patients responding to pembrolizumab. A remark on this clone: Its matching antigen is unknown.

CDR1 is LNHDA and CDR2 is SQIVND in the germline V gene (reference sequence). This CDR3 is 14 amino acids long. V dropped 2 bases and J dropped 5; count of bases not matched to a gene: 1. This sample comprised peripheral blood, obtained 44 weeks after starting pembrolizumab. The TCR comes from an adult with mismatch repair-deficient cancer. The chain links TRBV19 to TRBJ2-5, with 11 nucleotides matching TRBD2. Here the CDR3 DNA reads TGTGCCAGTAGTATAACTAGCGGGAGCGAGACCCAGTACTTC. Translating gives CASSITSGSETQYF.